Described below is a single T cell receptor (beta chain) sequence and its context. Its antigen remains unidentified. 5'RACE primed from the constant segment yielded TCR alpha and TCR beta cDNA libraries bearing sample barcodes and UMIs. In TCRdb, the 5' RACE reads were re-called with MiXCR into one record per CDR3 protein. The sample consists of more than 450,000 distinct CDR3 sequences, around 17% of them appearing once. Between the trimmed V and J ends, which lost 0 bases and 4 bases, there was a span of 18 bases. Germline loops: CDR1 DFQATT, CDR2 SNEGSKA (reference sequence). The CDR3 is 17 amino acids. The sample comes from a study of T-cell memory formation after mild COVID-19. Study-wide findings and caveats: Unconfirmed was the SARS-CoV-2 specificity of second-wave clones that peaked on day 37. A balance of CD4 and CD8 characterized clones contracting day 15 to 85, whereas later expanders leaned CD4+.

This rearrangement joins TRBV20-1 to TRBJ2-2; tentative D call: TRBD2 (7 bases). This receptor was obtained from an adult woman who had mild COVID-19 (a few samples of this study predate the infection). Cell type and time point are not known. The sequenced material came from PBMCs or a T cell subset sorted from them (not recorded which). The CDR3 spells CSARDPLGGVVTGELFF. In DNA, the CDR3 is TGCAGTGCTAGAGATCCTTTAGGGGGGGTGGTCACCGGGGAGCTGTTTTTT.